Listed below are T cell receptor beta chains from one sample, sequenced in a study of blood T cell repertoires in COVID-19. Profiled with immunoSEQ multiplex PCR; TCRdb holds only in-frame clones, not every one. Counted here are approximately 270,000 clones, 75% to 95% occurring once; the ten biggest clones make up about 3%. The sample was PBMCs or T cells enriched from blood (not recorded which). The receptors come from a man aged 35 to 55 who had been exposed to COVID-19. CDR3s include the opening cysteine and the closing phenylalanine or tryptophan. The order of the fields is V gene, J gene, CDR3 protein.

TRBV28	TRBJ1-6	CASSIRDRLNSPLHF
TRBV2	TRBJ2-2	CASIEDRATGELFF
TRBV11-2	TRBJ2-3	CASGPGLAGGDRQYF
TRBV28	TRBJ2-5	CASRRMTGGQETQYF
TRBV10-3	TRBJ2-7	CAISESTTGQREQYF
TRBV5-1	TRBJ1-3	CASSSSGQISGNTIYF
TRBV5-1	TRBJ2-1	CASSLLRGENNEQFF
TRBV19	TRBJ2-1	CATHGGGNNEQFF
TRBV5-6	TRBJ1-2	CASSLSRGYTF
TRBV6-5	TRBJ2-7	CASSPGQESYEQYF